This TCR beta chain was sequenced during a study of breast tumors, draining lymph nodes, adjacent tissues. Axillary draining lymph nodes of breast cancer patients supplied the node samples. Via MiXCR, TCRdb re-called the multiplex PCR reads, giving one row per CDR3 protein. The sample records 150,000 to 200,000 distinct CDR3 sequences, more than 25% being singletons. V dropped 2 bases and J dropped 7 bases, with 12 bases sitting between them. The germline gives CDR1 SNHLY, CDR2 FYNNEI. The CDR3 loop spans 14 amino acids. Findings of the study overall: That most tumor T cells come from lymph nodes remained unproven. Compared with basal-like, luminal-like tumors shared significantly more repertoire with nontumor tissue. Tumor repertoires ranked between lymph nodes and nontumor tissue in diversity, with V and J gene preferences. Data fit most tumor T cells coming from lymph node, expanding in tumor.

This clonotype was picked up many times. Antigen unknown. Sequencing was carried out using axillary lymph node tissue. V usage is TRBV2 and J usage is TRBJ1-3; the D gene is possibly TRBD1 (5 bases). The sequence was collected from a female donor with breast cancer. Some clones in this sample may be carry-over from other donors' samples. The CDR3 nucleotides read TGTGCCAGCAGTGAAACCCCGCGGGGGAACACCATATATTTT. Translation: CASSETPRGNTIYF.